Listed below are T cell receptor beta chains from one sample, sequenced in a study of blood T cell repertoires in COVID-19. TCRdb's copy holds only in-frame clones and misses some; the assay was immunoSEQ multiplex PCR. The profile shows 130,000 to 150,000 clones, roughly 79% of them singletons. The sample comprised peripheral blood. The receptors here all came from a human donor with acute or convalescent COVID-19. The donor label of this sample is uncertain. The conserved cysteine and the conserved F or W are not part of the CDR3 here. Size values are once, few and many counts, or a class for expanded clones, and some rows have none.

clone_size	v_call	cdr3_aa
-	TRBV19	ASTQRQRQGPTDTQY
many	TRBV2	ASSEQSAGLTGELF
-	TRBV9	ASSVGGSYNEQF
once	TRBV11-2	ASSLQGTGGIYGYT
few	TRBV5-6	ASSLVRENYGYT
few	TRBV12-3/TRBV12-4	ASSLTGYGYT
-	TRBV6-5	ASSSTAYTEAF
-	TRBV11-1	ASSPPGRQGAKTQY
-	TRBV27	ASTQGVGGGETQY
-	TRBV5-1	ASSPEGGNQPQH
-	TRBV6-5	ASSFKTGGNTIY
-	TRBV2	AIVKGGVGYNEQF
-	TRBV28	ASSYLQGTPGDEAF
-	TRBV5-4	ASTPGGGLRETQY
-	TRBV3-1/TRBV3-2	ASSLRTSGARADTQY
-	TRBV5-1	ASSLGQDGDEAF
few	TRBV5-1	ASSFSGQGYNSPLH